This T cell receptor beta chain stems from a study of T-cell reconstitution after alpha-beta-depleted transplantation in children. The TCRbeta library incorporated unique molecular identifiers. MiXCR was run by TCRdb on the PCR reads, yielding one entry per CDR3 protein. The data show under 450,000 distinct CDR3 sequences, with about an eighth seen just once and roughly 4.5% held by the top ten. The V gene's germline CDR1 is SGHRS and CDR2 YFSETQ. The CDR3 is 13 residues long. As concerns this clonotype: A far larger clone is just one base off, so this is likely a read error.

This chain uses TRBV5-1 with TRBJ2-3; no clear D. Sequenced here: PBMCs, sampled from the stem cell graft. The receptor comes from a human donor who donated a stem cell graft to a child with Fanconi anemia. CDR3 DNA sequence: TGCGCCAGCAGCTTGGATAACACAGATACGGAGTATTTT. It codes for CASSLDNTDTEYF.